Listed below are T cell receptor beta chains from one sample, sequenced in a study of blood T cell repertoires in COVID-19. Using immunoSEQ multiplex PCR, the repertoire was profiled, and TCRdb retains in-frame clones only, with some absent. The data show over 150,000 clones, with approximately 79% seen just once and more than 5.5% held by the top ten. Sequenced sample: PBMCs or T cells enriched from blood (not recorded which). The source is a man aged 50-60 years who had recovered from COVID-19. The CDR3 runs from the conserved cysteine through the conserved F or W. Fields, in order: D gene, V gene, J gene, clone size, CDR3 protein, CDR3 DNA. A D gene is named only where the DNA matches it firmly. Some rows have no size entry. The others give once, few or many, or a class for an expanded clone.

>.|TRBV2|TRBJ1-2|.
CASSLIRSGYTF
TGTGCCAGCAGTCTCATACGGTCTGGCTACACCTTC
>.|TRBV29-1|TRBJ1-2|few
CSVERGSDYGYTF
TGCAGCGTGGAGAGGGGGTCGGACTATGGCTACACCTTC
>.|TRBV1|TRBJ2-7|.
CTSSLGTSGNEQYF
TGCACCAGCAGCCTCGGGACTAGCGGCAACGAGCAGTACTTC
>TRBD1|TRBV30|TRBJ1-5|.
CAWDRQGNQPQHF
TGTGCCTGGGATCGACAGGGGAATCAGCCCCAGCATTTT
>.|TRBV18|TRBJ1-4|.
CASSPIQLTTNEKLFF
TGTGCCAGCTCACCTATACAGCTAACAACTAATGAAAAACTGTTTTTT
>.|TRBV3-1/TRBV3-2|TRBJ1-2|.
CASSPHRAHGYTF
TGTGCCAGCAGCCCTCACAGGGCCCATGGCTACACCTTC
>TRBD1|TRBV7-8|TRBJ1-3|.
CASSFGGTAGNTIYF
TGTGCCAGCAGCTTTGGGGGGACAGCTGGAAACACCATATATTTT
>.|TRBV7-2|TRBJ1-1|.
CASSPTGLGTEAFF
TGTGCCAGCAGCCCCACAGGGTTGGGCACTGAAGCTTTCTTT
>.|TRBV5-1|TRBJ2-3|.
CASSPGNTDTQYF
TGCGCCAGCAGCCCAGGGAACACAGATACGCAGTATTTT
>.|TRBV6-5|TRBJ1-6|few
CASSPRVGENSPLHF
TGTGCCAGCAGTCCCAGGGTCGGAGAAAATTCACCCCTCCACTTT
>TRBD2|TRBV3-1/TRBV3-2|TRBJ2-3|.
CASSQVGLAGRLSTDTQYF
TGTGCCAGCAGCCAAGTGGGACTAGCGGGGAGGCTAAGCACAGATACGCAGTATTTT
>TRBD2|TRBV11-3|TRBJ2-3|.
CASSLGRTSRSTDTQYF
TGTGCCAGCAGCTTAGGTCGGACTAGCAGGAGCACAGATACGCAGTATTTT
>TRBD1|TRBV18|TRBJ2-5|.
CASSPETGVWETQYF
TGTGCCAGCTCACCGGAGACAGGGGTGTGGGAGACCCAGTACTTC
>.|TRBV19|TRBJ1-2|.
CASSIGNRDYGYTF
TGTGCCAGTAGTATAGGAAACAGGGACTATGGCTACACCTTC
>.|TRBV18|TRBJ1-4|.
CASSPGIQGHEKLFF
TGTGCCAGCTCACCAGGTATCCAGGGGCATGAAAAACTGTTTTTT
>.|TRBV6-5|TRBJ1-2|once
CASSYSRGFYGYTF
TGTGCCAGCAGTTACTCCCGGGGGTTCTATGGCTACACCTTC
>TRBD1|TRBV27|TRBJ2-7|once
CASSLSLGQASYEQYF
TGTGCCAGCAGTTTATCCCTAGGACAGGCTTCCTACGAGCAGTACTTC
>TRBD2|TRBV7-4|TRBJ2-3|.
CASVGLAGGPDTQYF
TGTGCCAGCGTAGGACTAGCGGGGGGGCCAGATACGCAGTATTTT
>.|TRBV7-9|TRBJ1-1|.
CASKSGGNTEAFF
TGTGCCAGCAAAAGCGGGGGGAACACTGAAGCTTTCTTT
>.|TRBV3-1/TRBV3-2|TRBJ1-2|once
CASSQAHRVGYTF
TGTGCCAGCAGCCAAGCCCATAGAGTAGGCTACACCTTC
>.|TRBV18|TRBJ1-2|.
CASSPLTRNYGYTF
TGTGCCAGCTCACCACTGACACGTAACTATGGCTACACCTTC
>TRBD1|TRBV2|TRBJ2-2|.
CASGGTGSTGELFF
TGTGCCAGCGGGGGGACAGGGAGCACCGGGGAGCTGTTTTTT
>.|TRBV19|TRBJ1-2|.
CASSSGKDYGYTF
TGTGCCAGTAGTTCAGGGAAGGACTATGGCTACACCTTC
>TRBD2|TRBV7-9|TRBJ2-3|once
CASSLSGGARDTQYF
TGTGCCAGCAGCTTAAGCGGGGGGGCACGAGATACGCAGTATTTT
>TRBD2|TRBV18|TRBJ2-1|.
CASSPGGDPYNEQFF
TGTGCCAGCTCACCGGGAGGGGACCCCTACAATGAGCAGTTCTTC
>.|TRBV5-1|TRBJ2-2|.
CASLPDSLNTGELFF
TGCGCCAGCCTACCCGACAGTCTTAACACCGGGGAGCTGTTTTTT
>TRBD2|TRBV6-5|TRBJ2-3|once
CASSYGTSGGDTQYF
TGTGCCAGCAGTTACGGGACTAGCGGGGGGGATACGCAGTATTTT
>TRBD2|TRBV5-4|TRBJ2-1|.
CASSLAPGGVNEQFF
TGTGCCAGCAGCTTGGCCCCGGGGGGGGTCAATGAGCAGTTCTTC
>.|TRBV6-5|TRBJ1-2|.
CASRDRLYGYTF
TGTGCCAGCAGGGACAGACTCTATGGCTACACCTTC
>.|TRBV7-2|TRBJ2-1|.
CASSVLSIEQFF
TGTGCCAGCAGCGTACTTAGCATTGAGCAGTTCTTC
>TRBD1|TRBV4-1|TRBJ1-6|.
CASSQGTGTVSSPLHF
TGCGCCAGCAGCCAAGGCACCGGGACAGTCAGTTCACCCCTCCACTTT
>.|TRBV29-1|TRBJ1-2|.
CSAMTGNYGYTF
TGCAGCGCTATGACAGGAAACTATGGCTACACCTTC
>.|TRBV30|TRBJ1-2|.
CAWRALDSVYGYTF
TGTGCCTGGAGGGCCCTGGATAGCGTCTATGGCTACACCTTC
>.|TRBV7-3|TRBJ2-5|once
CASSLEGGRETQYF
TGTGCCAGCAGCTTGGAAGGAGGGAGAGAGACCCAGTACTTC
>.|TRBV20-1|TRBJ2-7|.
CSGSHNYEQYF
TGCAGTGGGTCTCACAACTACGAGCAGTACTTC
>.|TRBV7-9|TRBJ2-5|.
CASTSSEVVGETQYF
TGTGCCAGCACATCTTCGGAGGTAGTAGGGGAGACCCAGTACTTC
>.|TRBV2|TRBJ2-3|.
CASKARAFTDTQYF
TGTGCCAGCAAGGCCAGGGCATTTACAGATACGCAGTATTTT
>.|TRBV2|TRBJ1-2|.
CASSERNPGGYTF
TGTGCCAGCAGTGAACGGAACCCGGGGGGCTACACCTTC
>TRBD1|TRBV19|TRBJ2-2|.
CASTKGAINTGELFF
TGTGCCAGTACCAAGGGGGCAATTAACACCGGGGAGCTGTTTTTT
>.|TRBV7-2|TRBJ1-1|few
CASSLMSQGGRNTEAFF
TGTGCCAGCAGCTTAATGAGTCAGGGAGGGAGGAACACTGAAGCTTTCTTT
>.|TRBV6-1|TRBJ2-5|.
CASSRGGEDQYF
TGTGCCAGCAGCCGAGGTGGCGAGGACCAGTACTTC
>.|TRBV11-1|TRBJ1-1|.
CASSPGQTNTEAFF
TGTGCCAGCAGCCCCGGACAAACGAACACTGAAGCTTTCTTT
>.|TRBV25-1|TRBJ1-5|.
CASSGPGSQPQHF
TGTGCCAGCAGTGGACCCGGGTCTCAGCCCCAGCATTTT
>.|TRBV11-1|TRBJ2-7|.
CASSPSGREQYF
TGTGCCAGCAGCCCTTCAGGGCGCGAGCAGTACTTC
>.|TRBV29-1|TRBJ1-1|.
CSADKQGGPEAFF
TGCAGCGCGGATAAACAGGGTGGTCCTGAAGCTTTCTTT
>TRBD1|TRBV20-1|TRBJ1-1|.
CSASHRGVNTEAFF
TGCAGTGCTAGTCACAGGGGGGTGAACACTGAAGCTTTCTTT
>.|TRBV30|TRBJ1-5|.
CAWSDTGVNQPQHF
TGTGCCTGGAGCGACACGGGGGTTAATCAGCCCCAGCATTTT
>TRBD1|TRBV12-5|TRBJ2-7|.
CASGPGTGGYEQYF
TGTGCTAGTGGCCCCGGGACAGGGGGCTACGAGCAGTACTTC
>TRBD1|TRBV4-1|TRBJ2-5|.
CASSPRDRELRETQYF
TGCGCCAGCAGCCCCCGAGACAGGGAACTTCGAGAGACCCAGTACTTC
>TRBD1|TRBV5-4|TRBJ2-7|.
CASSWRQGASYEQYF
TGTGCCAGCAGCTGGAGACAGGGGGCCTCCTACGAGCAGTACTTC